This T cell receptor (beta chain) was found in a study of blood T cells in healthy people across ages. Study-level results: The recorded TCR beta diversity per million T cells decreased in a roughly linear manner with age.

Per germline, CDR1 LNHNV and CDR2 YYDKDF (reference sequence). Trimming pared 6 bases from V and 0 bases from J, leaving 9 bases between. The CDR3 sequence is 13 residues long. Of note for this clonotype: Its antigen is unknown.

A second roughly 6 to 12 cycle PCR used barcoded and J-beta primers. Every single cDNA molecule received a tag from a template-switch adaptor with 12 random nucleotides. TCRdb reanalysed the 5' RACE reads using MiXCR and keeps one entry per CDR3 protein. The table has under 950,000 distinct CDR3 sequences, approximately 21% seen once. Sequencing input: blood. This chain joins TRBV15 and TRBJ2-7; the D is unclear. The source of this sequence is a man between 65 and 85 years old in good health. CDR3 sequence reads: CATRWSFSYEQYF. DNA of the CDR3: TGTGCCACCAGATGGTCCTTCTCCTACGAGCAGTACTTC.